This T cell receptor beta chain was observed in a study of response to subunit inactivated influenza vaccine. Trimming left V 7 bases short and J 3 bases short, with 28 bases between. This CDR3 has 19 residues. Germline values: CDR1 SGHRS, CDR2 YFSETQ. This clonotype was counted only a few times. TCRdb itself ran the RT-PCR reads through MiXCR, one entry per CDR3 protein. The sample carries 700,000 to 900,000 distinct CDR3 sequences, around 20% recorded once. The rearrangement uses TRBV5-1 and TRBJ2-2; tentatively, D is TRBD1 (5 bases). This TCR came from a man aged 45-60 years who received an inactivated influenza vaccine. The sequencing used PBMCs from blood, collected 5 days after vaccination. CDR3 amino acids: CASSRIERSTERDTGELFF. For the CDR3, the DNA is TGCGCCAGCTCAAGGATAGAAAGATCGACAGAAAGGGACACCGGGGAGCTGTTTTTT.